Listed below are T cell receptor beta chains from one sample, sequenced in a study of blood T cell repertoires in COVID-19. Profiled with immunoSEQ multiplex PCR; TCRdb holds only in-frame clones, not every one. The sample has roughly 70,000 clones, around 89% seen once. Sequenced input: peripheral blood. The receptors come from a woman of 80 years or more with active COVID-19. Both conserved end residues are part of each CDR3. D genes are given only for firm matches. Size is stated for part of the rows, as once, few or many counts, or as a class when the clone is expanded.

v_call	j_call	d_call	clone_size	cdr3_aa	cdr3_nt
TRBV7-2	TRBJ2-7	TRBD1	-	CASSESRDSVYEQYF	TGTGCCAGCAGCGAAAGCCGGGACAGCGTCTACGAGCAGTACTTC
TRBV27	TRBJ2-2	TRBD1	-	CASSRDRGHTGELFF	TGTGCCAGCAGTCGAGACAGGGGGCACACCGGGGAGCTGTTTTTT
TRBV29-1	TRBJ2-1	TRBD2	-	CSVGTSGFYNEQFF	TGCAGCGTCGGGACTAGCGGCTTCTACAATGAGCAGTTCTTC
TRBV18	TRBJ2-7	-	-	CASSPAGTGPGQQYF	TGTGCCAGCTCACCGGCCGGGACTGGACCCGGGCAGCAGTACTTC
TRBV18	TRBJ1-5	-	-	CASSPRQSSNQPQHF	TGTGCCAGCTCACCACGACAGAGTAGCAATCAGCCCCAGCATTTT
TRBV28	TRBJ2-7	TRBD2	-	CASSLAPLAGEQYF	TGTGCCAGCAGTTTAGCTCCGTTAGCGGGAGAGCAGTACTTC
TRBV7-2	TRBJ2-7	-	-	CASSLGLGLYEQYF	TGTGCCAGCAGCTTAGGACTAGGGCTTTACGAGCAGTACTTC
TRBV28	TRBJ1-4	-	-	CASSFVQREKLFF	TGTGCCAGCAGTTTTGTCCAGCGAGAAAAACTGTTTTTT
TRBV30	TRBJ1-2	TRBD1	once	CAWPRGANYGYTF	TGTGCCTGGCCCAGGGGGGCTAACTATGGCTACACCTTC
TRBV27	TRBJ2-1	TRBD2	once	CASSSTPSTSGDYTEQFF	TGTGCCAGCAGTTCGACCCCATCAACTAGCGGGGACTATACTGAGCAGTTCTTC
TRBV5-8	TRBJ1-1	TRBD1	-	CASSPGGTELFWNTEAFF	TGTGCCAGCAGCCCGGGGGGGACAGAGCTTTTCTGGAACACTGAAGCTTTCTTT
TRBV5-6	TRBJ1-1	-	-	CASSLVRGQDAFF	TGTGCCAGCAGCTTAGTGCGGGGGCAGGATGCTTTCTTT
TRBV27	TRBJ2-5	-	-	CASSRLGAQETQYF	TGTGCCAGCAGCAGGCTGGGGGCACAAGAGACCCAGTACTTC
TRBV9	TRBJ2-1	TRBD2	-	CASSASSGRGYNEQFF	TGTGCCAGCAGCGCCTCTAGCGGGAGGGGATACAATGAGCAGTTCTTC
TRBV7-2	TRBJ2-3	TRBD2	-	CASSPRQAGPYTDTQYF	TGTGCCAGCAGTCCCCGCCAAGCGGGGCCGTACACAGATACGCAGTATTTT
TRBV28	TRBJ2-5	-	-	CASSRLAGETQYF	TGTGCCAGCAGTCGATTAGCCGGTGAGACCCAGTACTTC
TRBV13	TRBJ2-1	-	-	CASSRHRIEFEQFF	TGTGCCAGCAGCCGTCACCGTATAGAGTTTGAGCAGTTCTTC
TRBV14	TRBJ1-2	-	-	CASSRLGGGYTF	TGTGCCAGCAGCCGGCTCGGGGGGGGCTACACCTTC
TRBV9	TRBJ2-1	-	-	CASSPRAGSSRFEQFF	TGTGCCAGCAGCCCCCGGGCGGGGAGTTCAAGGTTTGAGCAGTTCTTC
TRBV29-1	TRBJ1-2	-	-	CSPFGGHYGYTF	TGCAGTCCCTTTGGGGGCCACTATGGCTACACCTTC
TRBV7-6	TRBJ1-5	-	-	CASSLVVGAGQPQHF	TGTGCCAGCAGCTTAGTGGTAGGGGCTGGGCAGCCCCAGCATTTT
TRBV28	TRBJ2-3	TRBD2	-	CASSSSLTGGLTDTQYF	TGTGCCAGCAGTTCCTCGTTGACGGGAGGCTTGACAGATACGCAGTATTTT
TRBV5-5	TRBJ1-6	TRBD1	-	CASSVTGSSPLHF	TGTGCCAGCAGCGTGACAGGGAGTTCACCCCTCCACTTT
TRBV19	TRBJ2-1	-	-	CASSISGWSLYNEQFF	TGTGCCAGTAGTATTTCTGGCTGGAGCTTGTATAATGAGCAGTTCTTC
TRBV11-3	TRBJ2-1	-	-	CASSLRIAASYNEQFF	TGTGCCAGCAGCTTACGTATAGCGGCCTCCTACAATGAGCAGTTCTTC
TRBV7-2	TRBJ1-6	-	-	CASSSMTVSPLHF	TGTGCCAGCAGCTCGATGACAGTCTCACCCCTCCACTTT
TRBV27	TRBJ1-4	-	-	CASSLRGSGLGNEKLFF	TGTGCCAGCAGTTTAAGGGGATCGGGACTAGGTAATGAAAAACTGTTTTTT
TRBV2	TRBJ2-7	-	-	CASKFRESPSYEQYF	TGTGCCAGCAAGTTCCGGGAATCCCCTTCCTACGAGCAGTACTTC
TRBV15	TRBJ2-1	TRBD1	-	CATSRTGESYNEQFF	TGTGCCACCAGCCGGACAGGGGAATCCTACAATGAGCAGTTCTTC
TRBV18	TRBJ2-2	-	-	CASGQPNTGELFF	TGTGCCAGTGGACAGCCAAACACCGGGGAGCTGTTTTTT